This is a list of T cell receptor beta chains from one sample in a study of blood T cells in healthy people across ages. TCRdb passed the 5' RACE reads through MiXCR, listing each CDR3 protein once. The sample gives some 850,000 distinct CDR3 sequences, roughly 25% of which show up once; around 3% is in the top ten. This sample was shared with a second study, whose subject was T cells of mothers and their children.

The specimen sequenced was blood. The receptors come from a boy younger than 18 in good health. Both conserved end residues are part of each CDR3. A D gene is named only where the DNA matches it firmly.

NA TRBJ2-4 TRBV14 CASSQRGGQEDKNIQYF
NA TRBJ2-1 TRBV7-3 CASSLGPGNEQFF
TRBD1 TRBJ2-7 TRBV10-3 CAISGGTESYEQYF
TRBD1 TRBJ1-5 TRBV4-2 CASSQGTGRQPQHF
TRBD2 TRBJ2-5 TRBV20-1 CSARWSGSGAETQYF
TRBD2 TRBJ2-3 TRBV12-3/TRBV12-4 CASRGLAGGSDTQYF
NA TRBJ2-5 TRBV4-1 CASSQLPFRGQETQYF
NA TRBJ1-6 TRBV6-1 CARPGLRYSPLHF
NA TRBJ1-1 TRBV5-1 CASSLDAPSGTEAFF
NA TRBJ1-2 TRBV12-3/TRBV12-4 CAPSRGFNYGYTF
TRBD1 TRBJ1-2 TRBV29-1 CSGETGHGYTF
TRBD1 TRBJ1-2 TRBV2 CASRQQGVGDGYTF
NA TRBJ2-5 TRBV5-1 CASRGSIRETQYF
TRBD1 NA TRBV20-1 CSASRRDREFLSYEQYF
NA TRBJ2-5 TRBV5-1 CANSSQPQGGEETQYF
NA TRBJ2-3 TRBV5-6 CASSSVAYLDTQYF
TRBD2 TRBJ2-7 TRBV5-1 CASSGGLAGGLTYEQYF
NA TRBJ2-7 TRBV12-3/TRBV12-4 CASSPSTGNLNSYEQYF
TRBD2 TRBJ2-1 TRBV7-2 CASSLESGGGYNEQFF
NA TRBJ2-1 TRBV27 CASSFGQGEQFF
TRBD2 TRBJ2-7 TRBV5-1 CASSPRGGLSHEQYF
TRBD1 TRBJ1-2 TRBV12-3/TRBV12-4 CASSRQGVGYTF
TRBD1 TRBJ1-2 TRBV6-1 CASRAGGDGYTF
TRBD2 TRBJ2-1 TRBV28 CASSLGGAANEQFF
TRBD2 TRBJ2-4 TRBV7-2 CASSYRRLAGGRNIQYF
TRBD1 TRBJ1-4 TRBV29-1 CSVEDGRGQEKLFF
NA TRBJ2-7 TRBV6-1 CASSERGGSYEQYF
TRBD1 TRBJ1-1 TRBV2 CATIRGGKAFF